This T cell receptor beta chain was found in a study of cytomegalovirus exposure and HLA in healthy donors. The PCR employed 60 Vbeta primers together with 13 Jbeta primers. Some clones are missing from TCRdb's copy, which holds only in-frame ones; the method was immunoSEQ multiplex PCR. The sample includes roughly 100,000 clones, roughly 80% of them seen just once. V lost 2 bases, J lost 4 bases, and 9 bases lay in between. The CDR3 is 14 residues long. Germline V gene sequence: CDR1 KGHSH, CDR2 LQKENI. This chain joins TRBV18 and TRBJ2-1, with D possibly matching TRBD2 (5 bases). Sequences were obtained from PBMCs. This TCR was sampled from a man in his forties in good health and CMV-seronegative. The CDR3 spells CASSPIRGYNEQFF. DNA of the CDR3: TGTGCCAGCTCACCAATCCGAGGGTACAATGAGCAGTTCTTC.